This T cell receptor beta chain was identified in a study of post-analysis software for immune sequencing data. Whole-study context: Relapsing-remitting, secondary progressive and progressive-relapsing multiple sclerosis were all included among the disease courses. Study results and limitations: Five TRBV segments, TRBV5-6, TRBV5-1 and TRBV20-1 among them, were found more frequent in patients than controls.

In the case of this clonotype: Its antigen is undetermined.

CDR3 length: 15 amino acids. Trimming took off 2 bases at V and 0 bases at J, with 9 bases between the two ends. Germline V gene sequence: CDR1 SGHTS, CDR2 YDEGEE. The TCR beta cDNA libraries carried unique molecular identifiers. With roughly 0.9 to 10 million T cells as the source, a few hundred thousand cDNA molecules resulted. TCRdb processed the PCR reads anew with MiXCR; each CDR3 protein has one entry. The repertoire holds 750,000 to 950,000 distinct CDR3 sequences, around 50% seen once, with about 4.5% in the top ten. The sequence was obtained from a girl aged 10-17 years with multiple sclerosis. The V call is TRBV5-8, the J call TRBJ2-4; D is uncertain. The sample comprised blood. The CDR3 loop reads CASSFNQLAKNIQYF. As DNA, the CDR3 is TGTGCCAGCAGCTTCAACCAACTAGCCAAAAACATTCAGTACTTC.